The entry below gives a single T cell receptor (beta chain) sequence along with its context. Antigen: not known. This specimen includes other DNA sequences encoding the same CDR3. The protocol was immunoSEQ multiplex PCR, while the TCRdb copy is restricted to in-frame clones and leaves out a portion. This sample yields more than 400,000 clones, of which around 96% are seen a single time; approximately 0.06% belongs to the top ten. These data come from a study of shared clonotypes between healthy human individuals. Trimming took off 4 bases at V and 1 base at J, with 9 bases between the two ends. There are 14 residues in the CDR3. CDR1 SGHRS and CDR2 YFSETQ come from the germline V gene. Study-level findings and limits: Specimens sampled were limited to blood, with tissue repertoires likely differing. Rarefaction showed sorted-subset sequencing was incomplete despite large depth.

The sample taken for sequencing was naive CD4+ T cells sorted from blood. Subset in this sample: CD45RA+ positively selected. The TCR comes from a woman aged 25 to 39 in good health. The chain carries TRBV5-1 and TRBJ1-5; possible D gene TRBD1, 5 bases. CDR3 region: CASSPGDSNQPQHF. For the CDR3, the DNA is TGCGCCAGCAGCCCGGGGGACAGCAATCAGCCCCAGCATTTT.